These 22 T cell receptor beta chains originate from one sample sequenced in a study of T cells after yellow fever vaccination. In TCRdb, the 5' RACE reads were re-called with MiXCR into one record per CDR3 protein. The sample has roughly 340,000 distinct CDR3 sequences, 3% to 4.5% seen once. Sequencing used PBMCs, obtained 5 days after the yellow fever booster vaccination. These receptors were obtained from a man aged 18 to 35 who received the YFV17D yellow fever vaccine.

The chain combines TRBV5-1 with TRBJ2-1; D is unclear. The CDR3 has 14 amino acids. Trimming took 2 bases from V and 5 from J, leaving 11 bases between them. CDR1 is SGHRS, CDR2 YFSETQ, per germline. CDR3 nucleotides: TGCGCCAGCAGCTTACCGGACGAGGACAATGAGCAGTTCTTC. Protein sequence: CASSLPDEDNEQFF.

This clonotype was recorded many times. The V gene is TRBV4-1, the J gene TRBJ2-7, with 8 bases fitting TRBD2. This CDR3 comprises 15 residues. With 6 bases clipped from V and 0 bases from J, the junction kept 7 bases outside the gene matches. Germline V gene lookup returns CDR1 MGHRA and CDR2 YSYEKL. The CDR3 spells CASRSGSGSSYEQYF. In DNA form, the CDR3 reads TGCGCCAGCAGATCTGGCAGCGGGAGCTCCTACGAGCAGTACTTC.

This chain connects TRBV6-5 to TRBJ2-7; D is uncertain. The CDR3 extends over 14 amino acids. Germline CDR1 reads MNHEY; CDR2 reads SVGAGI. The V and J ends lost 0 bases and 3 bases respectively, with 9 bases between them. The CDR3 sequence is CASSYSRSLYEQYF. CDR3 nucleotides: TGTGCCAGCAGTTACTCCCGGAGTCTCTACGAGCAGTACTTC.

This clonotype came up a few times. The rearrangement joins TRBV20-1 to TRBJ1-1; 8 nucleotides agree with TRBD1. This CDR3 spans 15 amino acids. Germline V gene data show CDR1 as DFQATT and CDR2 as SNEGSKA (reference sequence). The V and J ends lost 3 bases and 3 bases, in that order; junction bases with no gene match: 9. The CDR3 protein is CSAREPRQGYTEAFF. The CDR3 nucleotides are TGCAGTGCTAGGGAACCGAGACAGGGGTACACTGAAGCTTTCTTT.

The table lists this clonotype with many counts. The chain carries TRBV7-6 and TRBJ1-4; 11 positions agree with TRBD1. With V trimmed by 5 bases and J by 5 bases, 4 bases remained unmatched. The CDR3 is made up of 15 amino acids. Germline CDR1 and CDR2: SGHVS and FNYEAQ. The CDR3 loop reads CASSPWTGGNEKLFF. The CDR3 region has the DNA TGTGCCAGCAGCCCGTGGACAGGGGGCAATGAAAAACTGTTTTTT.

This clonotype was counted only a few times. The chain uses TRBV7-2 and TRBJ1-5; TRBD1 matches 8 bases. Germline V lookup: CDR1 SGHTA, CDR2 FQGNSA. Trimming took 8 bases from V and 6 from J; bases not matched to a gene: 12. CDR3 length: 15 residues. The CDR3 nucleotides are TGTGCCAGCCAGGGCTTCGGGACAGGCCTTCAGCCCCAGCATTTT. Its translation is CASQGFGTGLQPQHF.

This clonotype was seen a few times. The rearrangement links TRBV7-8 to TRBJ2-1; maybe TRBD2 (7 bases). CDR3 length: 16 residues. CDR1 is SGHVS, CDR2 FQNEAQ, per germline. Trimming pared 0 bases from V and 0 bases from J, leaving 9 bases between. CDR3 residues: CASSLARGGSYNEQFF. CDR3 nucleotides: TGTGCCAGCAGCTTAGCTAGGGGGGGCTCCTACAATGAGCAGTTCTTC.

This chain uses TRBV28 with TRBJ2-3; D is possibly TRBD1 (7 bases). The CDR3 spans 14 residues. The V gene lost 7 bases and the J gene lost 6 bases, with 17 bases spanning the gap. Germline assignment: CDR1 MDHEN and CDR2 SYDVKM. The CDR3 region is CASKRGLASDTQYF. For the CDR3, the DNA is TGTGCCAGCAAGAGGGGGCTAGCGTCTGATACGCAGTATTTT.

This clonotype has a handful of counts. This chain uses TRBV6-4 with TRBJ1-5; D perhaps matches TRBD1 (6 bases). Trimming shortened V by 4 bases and J by 5 bases, and 15 bases separated the two germline ends. Per germline, CDR1 MRHNA and CDR2 SNTAGT. There are 15 residues in the CDR3. The CDR3 DNA is TGTGCCAGCAGTGTAAGTTATGGGGGCGATCAGCCCCAGCATTTT. The encoded protein is CASSVSYGGDQPQHF.

This clonotype was recorded many times. The chain employs TRBV5-1 and TRBJ1-4; 8 positions agree with TRBD1. Germline V gene data show CDR1 as SGHRS and CDR2 as YFSETQ. V was pared by 7 bases and J by 7 bases, with 9 bases of the junction left unmatched. This CDR3 is 14 amino acids long. The CDR3 DNA reads as TGCGCCAGCTCTGGGGGGACAGGCGGTGAAAAACTGTTTTTT. Its protein product is CASSGGTGGEKLFF.

In this sample, this clonotype turned up many times. The chain uses TRBV6-5 and TRBJ2-2; D tentatively reads TRBD1 or TRBD2 (5 bases each). This CDR3 has 15 amino acids. The V end lost 5 bases, the J end lost 0 bases, and 10 bases lay between the germline ends. Germline V gene sequence: CDR1 MNHEY, CDR2 SVGAGI. The CDR3 protein is CASSRDGANTGELFF. As DNA, the CDR3 is TGTGCCAGCAGTAGGGACGGGGCGAACACCGGGGAGCTGTTTTTT.

This clonotype was seen a few times. The chain combines TRBV7-2 with TRBJ2-2, with no clear D. Germline V CDR1 and CDR2: SGHTA, FQGNSA. Trimming stripped 5 bases from V and 6 bases from J, with 16 bases between. The CDR3 contains 15 residues. For the CDR3, the DNA is TGTGCCAGCAGCCAATTCTCGGCCCAGGCCGGGGAGCTGTTTTTT. Translated, it gives CASSQFSAQAGELFF.

This clonotype was seen ten or more times. The chain is built from TRBV11-2 and TRBJ1-5, with a weak D call TRBD1 (5 bases). The V and J ends lost 1 base and 6 bases respectively, with 10 bases between them. The CDR3 loop spans 14 amino acids. Germline CDR1 and CDR2: SGHAT and FQNNGV. The CDR3 is CASSLGRAGQPQHF. DNA of the CDR3: TGTGCCAGCAGCTTAGGCAGGGCGGGTCAGCCCCAGCATTTT. Supplemented by reference TRBV11-2 and TRBJ1-5, the full variable domain reads EAGVAQSPRYKIIEKRQSVAFWCNPISGHATLYWYQQILGQGPKLLIQFQNNGVVDDSQLPKDRFSAERLKGVDSTLKIQPAKLEDSAVYLCASSLGRAGQPQHFGDGTRLSIL.

The chain joins TRBV2 to TRBJ1-2; unclear D gene. The germline gives CDR1 SNHLY, CDR2 FYNNEI. Trimming removed 3 bases at V and 10 bases at J, with 15 bases between. The CDR3 is 13 residues long. The CDR3 nucleotides read TGTGCCAGCAGTGACCGTTATAACGTGGACTACACCTTC. It is translated as CASSDRYNVDYTF.

This clonotype appeared many times. V usage is TRBV10-3 and J usage is TRBJ2-1, with D perhaps TRBD1 or TRBD2 (5 bases each). In germline, CDR1 is ENHRY, CDR2 SYGVKD. CDR3 length equals 13 residues. The V gene lost 4 bases and the J gene lost 6 bases, with 10 bases spanning the gap. The CDR3 DNA reads as TGTGCCATCAGTGCAATCGGGGCCAATGAGCAGTTCTTC. This encodes CAISAIGANEQFF.

The V and J genes are TRBV20-1 and TRBJ2-3, with 7 bases lining up with TRBD1. With 5 bases clipped from V and 5 bases from J, the junction kept 4 bases outside the gene matches. CDR1 DFQATT and CDR2 SNEGSKA come from the germline V gene (reference sequence). The CDR3 spans 12 residues. The CDR3 nucleotides are TGCAGTGCTGAGGGGGCGGTAGATACGCAGTATTTT. It encodes CSAEGAVDTQYF.

V usage is TRBV12-3 or TRBV12-4 and J usage is TRBJ2-7; D not resolved. The CDR3 consists of 10 residues. CDR3 residues: CASAGPEQYF. The CDR3 DNA reads TGTGCTTCGGCCGGGCCCGAGCAGTACTTC.

This clonotype was recorded many times. This chain links TRBV6-6 with TRBJ1-2; D remains unclear. Germline CDR1 MNHNY, CDR2 SVGAGI (reference sequence). The length of the CDR3 is 13 residues. V dropped 2 bases and J dropped 4 bases, with 8 bases sitting between them. The CDR3 reads CASSYEGSYGYTF. The DNA for the CDR3 is TGTGCCAGCAGTTACGAGGGCTCCTATGGCTACACCTTC.

At least ten counts were recorded for this clonotype. The chain is built from TRBV6-5 and TRBJ2-7; possibly TRBD1 for D (6 bases). V was shortened by 6 bases and J by 1 base, with 16 bases between the two germline ends. CDR1 is MNHEY and CDR2 is SVGAGI in the germline V gene. This CDR3 has 15 residues. CDR3 DNA sequence: TGTGCCAGCAGCCGGGACATAGGAATTTCCTACGAGCAGTACTTC. It is translated as CASSRDIGISYEQYF.

This clonotype was seen repeatedly, ten times or more. J is TRBJ1-3 and V is TRBV11-2; unclear D gene. Trimming left V 5 bases short and J 0 bases short, with 17 bases between. Germline V lookup: CDR1 SGHAT, CDR2 FQNNGV. The CDR3 consists of 17 residues. The CDR3 DNA sequence: TGTGCCAGCAGCCGAAACCCCAAGGGCCTCTCTGGAAACACCATATATTTT. This codes for CASSRNPKGLSGNTIYF.

The chain carries TRBV6-5 and TRBJ1-3, with D unresolved. Germline V gene sequence: CDR1 MNHEY, CDR2 SVGAGI. CDR3 length equals 19 residues. V lost 2 bases to trimming and J lost 0 bases, with 20 bases between them. CDR3 protein: CASSYSFIRPLSSGNTIYF. As DNA, the CDR3 is TGTGCCAGCAGTTACAGTTTCATTAGGCCCCTGAGCTCTGGAAACACCATATATTTT.

This clonotype was seen ten or more times. The chain recombines TRBV4-2 with TRBJ2-1; no reliable D call. This CDR3 region has 17 residues. Germline CDR1 LGHNA, CDR2 YNFKEQ. Deletions cut 3 bases from V and 0 bases from J, with 15 bases between. In DNA, the CDR3 is TGTGCCAGCAGCCAGGCCACAGATATGAGCTCCTACAATGAGCAGTTCTTC. This sequence encodes CASSQATDMSSYNEQFF.